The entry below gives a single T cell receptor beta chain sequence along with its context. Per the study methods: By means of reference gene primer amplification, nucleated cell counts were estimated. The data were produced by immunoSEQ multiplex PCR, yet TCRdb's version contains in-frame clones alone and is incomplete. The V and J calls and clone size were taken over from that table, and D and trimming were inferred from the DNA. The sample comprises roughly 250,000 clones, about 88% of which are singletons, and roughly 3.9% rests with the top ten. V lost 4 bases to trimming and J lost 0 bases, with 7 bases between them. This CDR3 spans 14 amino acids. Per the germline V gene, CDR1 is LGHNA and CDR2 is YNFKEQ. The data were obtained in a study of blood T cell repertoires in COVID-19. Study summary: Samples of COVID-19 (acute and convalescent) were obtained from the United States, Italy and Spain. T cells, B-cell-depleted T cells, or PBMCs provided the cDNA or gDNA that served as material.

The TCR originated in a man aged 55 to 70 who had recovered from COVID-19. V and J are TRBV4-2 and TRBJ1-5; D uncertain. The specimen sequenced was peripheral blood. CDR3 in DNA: TGTGCCAGCAGCCCGCAGGATAGCAATCAGCCCCAGCATTTT. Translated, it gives CASSPQDSNQPQHF.